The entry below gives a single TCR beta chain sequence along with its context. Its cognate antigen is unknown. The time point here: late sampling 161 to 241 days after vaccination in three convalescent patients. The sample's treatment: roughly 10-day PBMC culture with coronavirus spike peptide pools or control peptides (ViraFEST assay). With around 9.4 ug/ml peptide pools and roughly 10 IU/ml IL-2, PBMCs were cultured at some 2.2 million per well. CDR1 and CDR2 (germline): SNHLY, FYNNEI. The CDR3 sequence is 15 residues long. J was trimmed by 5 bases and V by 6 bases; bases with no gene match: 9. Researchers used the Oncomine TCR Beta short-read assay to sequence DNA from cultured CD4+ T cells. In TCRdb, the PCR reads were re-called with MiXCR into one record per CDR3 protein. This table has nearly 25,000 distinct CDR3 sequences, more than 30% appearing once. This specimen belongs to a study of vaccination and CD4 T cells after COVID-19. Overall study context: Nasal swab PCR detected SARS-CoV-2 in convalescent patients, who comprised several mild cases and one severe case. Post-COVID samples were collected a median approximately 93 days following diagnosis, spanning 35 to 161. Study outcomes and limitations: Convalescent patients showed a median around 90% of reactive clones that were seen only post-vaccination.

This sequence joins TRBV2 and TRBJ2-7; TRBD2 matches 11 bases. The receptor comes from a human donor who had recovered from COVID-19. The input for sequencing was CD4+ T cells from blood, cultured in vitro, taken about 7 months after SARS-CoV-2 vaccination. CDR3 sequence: CASSELAGGRDEQYF. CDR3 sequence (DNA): TGTGCCAGCAGCGAGCTAGCGGGAGGCAGGGACGAGCAGTACTTC.